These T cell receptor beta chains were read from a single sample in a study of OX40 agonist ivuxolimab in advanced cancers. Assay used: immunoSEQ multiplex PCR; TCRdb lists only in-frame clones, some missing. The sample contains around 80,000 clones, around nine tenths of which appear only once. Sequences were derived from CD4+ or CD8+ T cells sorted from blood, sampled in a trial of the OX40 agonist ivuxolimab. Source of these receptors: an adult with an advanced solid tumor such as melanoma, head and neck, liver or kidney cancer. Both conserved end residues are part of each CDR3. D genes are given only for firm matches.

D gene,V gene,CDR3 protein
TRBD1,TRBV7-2,CASSSRTGMQPQHF
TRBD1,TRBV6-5,CASSSAGTGEGSPLHF
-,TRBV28,CASSFTETHYGYTF
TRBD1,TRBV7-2,CASSVGQPSSGNTIYF
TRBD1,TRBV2,CASRAGGQGHQPQHF
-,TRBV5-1,CASSLGVGYQPQHF
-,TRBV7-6,CASSLAGGLGEKLFF
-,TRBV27,CASSFSSGNTIYF
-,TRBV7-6,CASSTGSRDQPQHF
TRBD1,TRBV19,CASSPTGARNYGYTF
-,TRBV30,CAWSVRGANVLTF
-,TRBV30,CAWSLLENTEAFF
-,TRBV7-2,CASSLLRDQPQHF
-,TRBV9,CASSVTYTPTDTQYF
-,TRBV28,CASNPIGAIRGYTF
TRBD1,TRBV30,CAWSVVGGGGGYTF
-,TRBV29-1,CSVDEALGDSGANVLTF
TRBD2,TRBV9,CASSVEDSGGFGETQYF
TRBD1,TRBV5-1,CASSSGQAYGYTF
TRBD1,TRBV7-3,CASSAQGAGPYNEQFF
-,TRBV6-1,CASSERGGVAFF
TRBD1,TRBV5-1,CASSPETGSNTEAFF
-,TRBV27,CASSFRALLGPPNEQFF
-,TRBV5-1,CASSLLPGEAFF
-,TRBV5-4,CASSPAPREGYGYTF
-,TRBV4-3,CASSQNWLQESTDTQYF
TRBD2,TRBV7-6,CASSLEFGRVPIVTSSYNEQFF
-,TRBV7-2,CASSPGAVWGEAFF
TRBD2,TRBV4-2,CASSLTRGSGISTDTQYF
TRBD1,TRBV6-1,CASRDRAKEETQYF
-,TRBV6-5,CASSKHSAQETQYF
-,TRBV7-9,CASSSSGTYEQYF
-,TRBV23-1,CASSSRLLKNIQYF
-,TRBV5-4,CASSLAGNTGELFF
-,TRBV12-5,CASGLGSPQETQYF
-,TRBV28,CASSLLGEGKASYNSPLHF
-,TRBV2,CASSVDSNQPQHF
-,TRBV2,CASTRGGVGYTF
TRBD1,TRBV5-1,CASSKLGQGGTDTQYF
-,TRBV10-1,CASNKGWNNSPLHF
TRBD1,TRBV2,CASSGTGGEQYF
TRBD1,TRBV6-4,CASSDSITGTRDRANYGYTF
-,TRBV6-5,CASSYSEAGELFF
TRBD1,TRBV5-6,CASSSDRGATNEKLFF
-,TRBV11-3,CASSPGAPGANVLTF
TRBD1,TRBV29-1,CSVQSGQGSYTF
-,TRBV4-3,CASSSQQGGGGKLFF
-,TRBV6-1,CASSSGTVTRETQYF
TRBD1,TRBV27,CASAKDRGLTYEQYF
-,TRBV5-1,CASSFDSSGANVLTF
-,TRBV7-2,CASNQDPNYGYTF
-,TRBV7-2,CASSVIGTQGYF
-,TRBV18,CASSPVQGYGYTF
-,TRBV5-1,CASSTYTGNIQYF
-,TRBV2,CASILDRYNEKLFF
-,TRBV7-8,CASSLSSTEHAKNIQYF
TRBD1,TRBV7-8,CASSSQQGATDTQYF
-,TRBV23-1,CASSPRGGGRETEAFF
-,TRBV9,CASSLYGRETQYF
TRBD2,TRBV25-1,CASSEYASGGPEQFF